The entry below gives a single T cell receptor beta chain sequence along with its context. The CDR3 sequence is 16 residues long. Trimming pared 8 bases from V and 0 bases from J, leaving 17 bases between. Germline assignment: CDR1 SGHDN and CDR2 FVKESK. This sample was included in a study of blood T cell repertoires in COVID-19. Study-level background: The samples span acute and convalescent COVID-19 from the United States, Italy and Spain. From T cells, B-cell-depleted T cells, or PBMCs came the material, which was cDNA or gDNA.

Per the original data handling: From reference gene primer amplification, estimates of nucleated cell counts were derived. Using immunoSEQ multiplex PCR, the repertoire was profiled, and TCRdb retains in-frame clones only, with some absent. V and J calls and clone size are those listed in that table; D and trimming were worked out from the DNA. The sample includes around 17,000 clones, about 91% of them seen just once. This sequence joins TRBV14 and TRBJ2-1; D is possibly TRBD1 (5 bases). The specimen sequenced was peripheral blood. The TCR comes from a human donor in a cohort sampled during active COVID-19. In DNA, the CDR3 is TGTGCCAGCTACCCCCTGGGGCAGACCTCCTACAATGAGCAGTTCTTC. Its translation: CASYPLGQTSYNEQFF.